This TCR beta chain was identified in a study of radiotherapy plus CTLA-4 blockade in lung cancer. Findings of the study overall: TCR clones originating in tumors grew in number in blood after radiotherapy plus ipilimumab.

In regard to this clone: Antigen unknown.

Sequenced by immunoSEQ multiplex PCR; TCRdb stores in-frame clones only, minus some. The table has 50,000 to 85,000 clones, around four fifths seen once. This CDR3 spans 14 amino acids. Germline values: CDR1 MNHEY, CDR2 SMNVEV (reference sequence). Chemo-refractory metastatic non-small-cell lung cancer patients received focal radiation with ipilimumab CTLA-4 blockade. This sequence joins TRBV27 and TRBJ2-5, with D possibly matching TRBD2 (6 bases). The DNA end lines up better with TRBJ2-7; the J call may be wrong. The source of this sequence is a human donor with non-small cell lung cancer who had a partial response to radiotherapy plus ipilimumab. The source material was peripheral blood, sampled from a patient treated with radiotherapy plus ipilimumab. Here the CDR3 DNA reads TGTGCCAGTCCTCTCCCCGGGACTCTGGGCGAGCAGTACTTC. Translated: CASPLPGTLGEQYF.